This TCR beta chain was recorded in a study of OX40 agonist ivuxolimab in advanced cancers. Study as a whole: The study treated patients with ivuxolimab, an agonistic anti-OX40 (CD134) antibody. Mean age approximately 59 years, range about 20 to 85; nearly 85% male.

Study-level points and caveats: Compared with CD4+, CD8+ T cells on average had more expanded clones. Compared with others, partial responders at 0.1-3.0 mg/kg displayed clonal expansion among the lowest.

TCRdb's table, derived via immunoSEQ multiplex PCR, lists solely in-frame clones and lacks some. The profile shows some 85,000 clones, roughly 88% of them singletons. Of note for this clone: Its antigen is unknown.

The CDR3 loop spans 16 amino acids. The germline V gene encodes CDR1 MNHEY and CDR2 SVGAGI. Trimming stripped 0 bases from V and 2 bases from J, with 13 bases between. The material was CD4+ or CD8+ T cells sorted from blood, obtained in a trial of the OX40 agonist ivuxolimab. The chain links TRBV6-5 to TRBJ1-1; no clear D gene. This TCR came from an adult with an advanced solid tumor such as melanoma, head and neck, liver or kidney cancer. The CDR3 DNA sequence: TGTGCCAGCAGTTACTCGAATAGCAAATTCAACACTGAAGCTTTCTTT. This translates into CASSYSNSKFNTEAFF.